Each of the 14 T cell receptor beta chains below was sequenced from the same sample in a study of human thymus T cells. Corrective heart surgery yielded the resections from which the thymus tissue came. Some clones are missing from TCRdb's copy, which holds only in-frame ones; the method was immunoSEQ multiplex PCR. Altogether tens of thousands of clones are present, 85% to 95% being singletons, with the ten largest covering about 0.032%. The specimen was thymus tissue. The source of these receptors is a girl younger than two with a congenital heart defect but otherwise immunologically healthy.

This clone was detected only once. This rearrangement joins TRBV28 to TRBJ1-5; TRBD1 matches at 7 bases. The germline CDR1 and CDR2 sequences are MDHEN and SYDVKM. The CDR3 runs 12 residues. V lost 5 bases, J lost 10 bases, and 5 bases stayed unmatched. CDR3: CASSPGGLPQHF. The CDR3, as DNA: TGTGCCAGCAGTCCAGGGGGATTACCCCAGCATTTT.

V is TRBV27 and J is TRBJ2-1; 8 nucleotides line up with TRBD2. The J segment lost 1 base and the V segment lost 8 bases, leaving 7 bases of the junction unmatched. CDR1 is MNHEY and CDR2 is SMNVEV in the germline V gene (reference sequence). The CDR3 covers 15 residues. CDR3 region: CASGQGGGSYNEQFF. The CDR3 bases are TGTGCCAGCGGGCAGGGCGGGGGGTCCTACAATGAGCAGTTCTTC.

This chain connects TRBV2 to TRBJ1-2; D is unclear. Germline V gene lookup returns CDR1 SNHLY and CDR2 FYNNEI. The ends were cut back, 5 bases at V and 4 bases at J, with 5 bases in the middle. The CDR3 loop spans 11 amino acids. Here the CDR3 DNA reads TGTGCCAGCAGTTCCCCCTATGGCTACACCTTC. Translated: CASSSPYGYTF.

This chain uses TRBV29-1 with TRBJ2-2; either TRBD1 or TRBD2 may fit D (5 bases each). Germline V lookup: CDR1 SQVTM, CDR2 ANQGSEA. The CDR3 consists of 14 residues. Trimming removed 0 bases at V and 7 bases at J, with 12 bases between. The CDR3 protein is CSVEDPGRHGELFF. The CDR3 DNA follows: TGCAGCGTTGAAGACCCGGGACGTCACGGGGAGCTGTTTTTT.

V usage is TRBV7-2 and J usage is TRBJ2-1; 10 nucleotides line up with TRBD2. This CDR3 spans 17 amino acids. V shed 0 bases, J shed 7 bases, and the junction held 9 bases outside the gene matches. The germline CDR1 and CDR2 sequences are SGHTA and FQGNSA. DNA for the CDR3: TGTGCCAGCAGCTTAGCGAGGAGCGGGAGGGCCGGAAATGAGCAGTTCTTC. Translation gives CASSLARSGRAGNEQFF.

This clone has only one observation. V usage is TRBV5-6 and J usage is TRBJ2-7; the match to TRBD2 covers 7 bases. Trimming took 4 bases from V and 3 from J; bases not matched to a gene: 10. The CDR3 loop spans 15 amino acids. Germline loops: CDR1 SGHDT, CDR2 YYEEEE. The CDR3 loop reads CASSPGPSGVYEQYF. Written as DNA, the CDR3 is TGTGCCAGCAGCCCCGGACCTAGCGGTGTCTACGAGCAGTACTTC. The complete variable domain, with remaining parts taken from reference TRBV5-6 and TRBJ2-7, reads DAGVTQSPTHLIKTRGQQVTLRCSPKSGHDTVSWYQQALGQGPQFIFQYYEEEERQRGNFPDRFSGHQFPNYSSELNVNALLLGDSALYLCASSPGPSGVYEQYFGPGTRLTVT.

The chain employs TRBV19 and TRBJ1-2; D may be TRBD1 (6 bases). Trimming stripped 6 bases from V and 2 bases from J, with 19 bases between. Germline CDR1 reads LNHDA; CDR2 reads SQIVND (reference sequence). The CDR3 runs to 16 residues. This CDR3 reads CASSGAEGHLNYGYTF. The CDR3 bases are TGTGCCAGTAGCGGAGCCGAGGGACATCTGAACTATGGCTACACCTTC.

This chain connects TRBV7-8 to TRBJ2-1, with 8 bases identical to TRBD2. There are 19 residues in the CDR3. V gave up 1 base and J gave up 4 bases; unmatched junction bases: 15. The germline CDR1 and CDR2 sequences are SGHVS and FQNEAQ. The CDR3 reads CASSLDRQSTSAGYNEQFF. The CDR3 DNA reads TGTGCCAGCAGCTTAGACCGGCAGTCGACTAGCGCGGGTTACAATGAGCAGTTCTTC. The variable domain in full, with the rest retrieved from reference TRBV7-8 and TRBJ2-1, is GAGVSQSPRYKVAKRGQDVALRCDPISGHVSLFWYQQALGQGPEFLTYFQNEAQLDKSGLPSDRFFAERPEGSVSTLKIQRTQQEDSAVYLCASSLDRQSTSAGYNEQFFGPGTRLTVL.

The V and J genes are TRBV4-1 and TRBJ2-7; D remains unclear. The CDR3 is 14 residues long. Germline V CDR1 and CDR2: MGHRA, YSYEKL. The V gene lost 2 bases and the J gene lost 0 bases, with 8 bases spanning the gap. The CDR3 DNA sequence: TGCGCCAGCAGCCAAAACCCTAACTCCTACGAGCAGTACTTC. It specifies CASSQNPNSYEQYF.

The gene calls are TRBV12-5 and TRBJ2-1, with 9 bases aligning to TRBD1. The CDR3 runs to 15 residues. Trimming removed 7 bases from V and 6 bases from J; junction bases left unmatched: 10. Germline V lookup: CDR1 LGHNT, CDR2 FRNRAP. CDR3 coding DNA: TGTGCTAGTGCCTTACGGGACAGGGATCCCAATGAGCAGTTCTTC. Amino acids: CASALRDRDPNEQFF. The entire variable domain, with the rest obtained from reference TRBV12-5 and TRBJ2-1, is as follows: DARVTQTPRHKVTEMGQEVTMRCQPILGHNTVFWYRQTMMQGLELLAYFRNRAPLDDSGMPKDRFSAEMPDATLATLKIQPSEPRDSAVYFCASALRDRDPNEQFFGPGTRLTVL.

V is TRBV4-1 and J is TRBJ2-1, with TRBD2 matching 8 bases. Germline V gene data show CDR1 as MGHRA and CDR2 as YSYEKL. The CDR3 totals 16 residues. Unmatched junction bases numbered 8, after V lost 3 bases and J lost 4 bases. The CDR3 DNA sequence: TGCGCCAGCAGCCATTTAGCGGGAACTACATACAATGAGCAGTTCTTC. Translated: CASSHLAGTTYNEQFF.

The genes are TRBV7-3 and TRBJ2-2; TRBD1 matches 7 bases. This CDR3 region has 16 residues. V shed 0 bases and J 4 bases; nucleotides not matched to a gene: 5. Germline CDR1 reads SGHTA; CDR2 reads FQGTGA. CDR3 amino acids: CASSLTGGAVTGELFF. In DNA form, the CDR3 reads TGTGCCAGCAGCTTAACAGGGGGCGCGGTCACCGGGGAGCTGTTTTTT.

This clone showed up just once. This chain uses TRBV7-9 with TRBJ1-5, with 11 bases that match TRBD1. Germline CDR1 SEHNR, CDR2 FQNEAQ (reference sequence). This CDR3 has 18 amino acids. V gave up 3 bases and J gave up 2 bases; unmatched junction bases: 9. The CDR3 DNA reads as TGTGCCAGCAGCTTGGACAGGGGGCCTTACCCGGGCAATCAGCCCCAGCATTTT. Protein product: CASSLDRGPYPGNQPQHF.

The rearrangement uses TRBV4-1 and TRBJ1-1; 9 nucleotides agree with TRBD1. V lost 0 bases, J lost 5 bases, and 7 bases stayed unmatched. Germline assignment: CDR1 MGHRA and CDR2 YSYEKL. The CDR3 totals 16 residues. CDR3 nucleotides: TGCGCCAGCAGCCAAGATCCTGACAGGGGGAGAACTGAAGCTTTCTTT. As protein: CASSQDPDRGRTEAFF.